These 13 T cell receptor beta chains share one sample of origin, sequenced in a study of cytomegalovirus exposure and HLA in healthy donors. PCR involved 60 Vbeta and 13 Jbeta primers. TCRdb's table, derived via immunoSEQ multiplex PCR, lists solely in-frame clones and lacks some. Of 100,000 or so clones detected, around two thirds appear once; the ten largest clones hold 3% to 4.5%. The sample consisted of PBMCs. These receptor sequences come from a man aged 25 to 40 in good health and CMV-seropositive.

The chain recombines TRBV7-6 with TRBJ2-7; perhaps TRBD2 as D (6 bases). This CDR3 is built from 13 residues. The germline V gene has CDR1 SGHVS and CDR2 FNYEAQ. Trimming removed 5 bases from V and 8 bases from J, with 16 bases in between. The CDR3 DNA reads as TGTGCCAGCAGCCTAGGGGAGGACACCCAGCAGTACTTC. It encodes CASSLGEDTQQYF.

The chain joins TRBV6-6 to TRBJ2-5; 9 nucleotides align to TRBD1. The V segment lost 11 bases and the J segment 3 bases; nucleotides outside the gene matches: 10. The CDR3 covers 14 residues. Per the germline V gene, CDR1 is MNHNY and CDR2 is SVGAGI (reference sequence). The CDR3, as DNA: TGTGCCGCTAGCACAGGGGGCGGGGAAGAGACCCAGTACTTC. It codes for CAASTGGGEETQYF.

This clone has a handful of counts. The chain couples TRBV7-3 to TRBJ2-3; weak D call: TRBD2 (5 bases). The CDR3 length is 13 residues. V dropped 2 bases and J dropped 6 bases, with 9 bases sitting between them. Germline CDR1 is SGHTA and CDR2 is FQGTGA. The CDR3 spells CASSLYAGDTQYF. The CDR3 DNA sequence: TGTGCCAGCAGCTTATATGCGGGTGATACGCAGTATTTT.

The chain recombines TRBV10-3 with TRBJ1-2, with D uncertain. The V and J ends lost 6 bases and 3 bases respectively, with 11 bases between them. CDR3 length equals 13 residues. Germline CDR1 ENHRY, CDR2 SYGVKD. The CDR3, as DNA: TGTGCCATCAGGCGTGAGGAGCACTATGGCTACACCTTC. It encodes CAIRREEHYGYTF.

The V call is TRBV27, the J call TRBJ2-2; 7 bases match TRBD2. Per the germline V gene, CDR1 is MNHEY and CDR2 is SMNVEV (reference sequence). The CDR3 consists of 12 residues. J gave up 7 bases and V 7 bases, and 3 bases lay outside the gene matches. The CDR3 bases are TGTGCCAGCACTGGGGGGGTCGGGGAGCTGTTTTTT. This gives the protein CASTGGVGELFF.

The J gene is TRBJ2-1, the V gene TRBV11-3, with TRBD2 as a possible D gene (6 bases). V was cut by 4 bases and J by 8 bases, with 12 bases left in between. The CDR3 contains 13 residues. Germline CDR1 reads SGHNT; CDR2 reads YENEEA. This chain's CDR3 is CASSSRAGDEQFF. The CDR3 DNA follows: TGTGCCAGCAGCTCCCGAGCGGGTGATGAGCAGTTCTTC.

The J gene is TRBJ2-5, the V gene TRBV5-1, with 9 bases lining up with TRBD1. Trimming took 3 bases from V and 5 from J; bases not matched to a gene: 2. The germline gives CDR1 SGHRS, CDR2 YFSETQ. CDR3 length equals 13 residues. CDR3 sequence: CASSSGQGETQYF. CDR3 bases: TGCGCCAGCAGCTCAGGACAGGGGGAGACCCAGTACTTC. Filled out from reference TRBV5-1 and TRBJ2-5, the complete variable domain reads KAGVTQTPRYLIKTRGQQVTLSCSPISGHRSVSWYQQTPGQGLQFLFEYFSETQRNKGNFPGRFSGRQFSNSRSEMNVSTLELGDSALYLCASSSGQGETQYFGPGTRLLVL.

A note on this clone: One end of the junction does not line up with germline, which may come from a read error. The CDR3 reads CASSPGGSGETQYF. Here the CDR3 DNA reads TGTGCTAGCAGCCCCGGGGGTAGCGGGGAAACGCAGTATTTT. The rearrangement joins TRBV7-7 to TRBJ2-3, with TRBD2 matching over 8 bases. CDR1 and CDR2 from the germline V gene are SSHAT and FNYEAQ (reference sequence). This CDR3 has 14 amino acids.

The chain is built from TRBV23-1 and TRBJ2-5; 9 bases map to TRBD1. TRBV23-1 is designated an ORF whose function remains uncertain. The CDR3 sequence is 16 residues long. V lost 0 bases and J lost 2; bases outside the gene matches: 4. The CDR3 bases are TGCGCCAGCAGTCAATCGATGGGACAGGGTCAAGAGACCCAGTACTTC. This sequence encodes CASSQSMGQGQETQYF.

CDR3: CASSVQGAESGNTIYF. CDR3 coding DNA: TGTGCCAGCAGCGTCCAGGGGGCGGAATCTGGAAACACCATATATTTT. This sequence joins TRBV9 and TRBJ1-3, with 8 bases that match TRBD1. This CDR3 contains 16 residues. The germline gives CDR1 SGDLS, CDR2 YYNGEE. Trimming removed 2 bases from V and 1 base from J; junction bases left unmatched: 5.

This chain joins TRBV10-3 and TRBJ2-2, with 11 positions matching TRBD1. The CDR3 extends over 13 amino acids. The V and J ends lost 11 bases and 7 bases, in that order; junction bases with no gene match: 6. Germline lookup yields CDR1 ENHRY and CDR2 SYGVKD. The CDR3, as DNA: TGTGCCGCAGGGACAGGGGGTCACGGGGAGCTGTTTTTT. This gives the protein CAAGTGGHGELFF.

The J gene is TRBJ2-5, the V gene TRBV13; 12 bases match TRBD2. The V and J ends lost 2 bases and 4 bases, in that order; junction bases with no gene match: 14. Germline assignment: CDR1 PRHDT and CDR2 FYEKMQ (reference sequence). The CDR3 spans 19 residues. CDR3 sequence: CASSLLRPSGGGLRETQYF. The CDR3 DNA reads TGTGCCAGCAGCTTACTCCGTCCTAGCGGGGGGGGCCTGAGAGAGACCCAGTACTTC.

The chain joins TRBV29-1 to TRBJ2-1, with 8 bases identical to TRBD2. The CDR3 spans 14 residues. The J segment lost 8 bases and the V segment lost 4 bases, leaving 10 bases of the junction unmatched. CDR1 SQVTM and CDR2 ANQGSEA come from the germline V gene. CDR3 amino acids: CSVAGGATTYEQFF. As DNA, the CDR3 is TGCAGCGTTGCCGGGGGGGCCACCACGTATGAGCAGTTCTTC.